These 10 T cell receptor beta chains were all obtained from the same sample, sequenced in a study of control samples from healthy donors and cancer patients (dated by TCRdb to 2018 to 2021). Library preparation was by the immunoSEQ multiplex PCR assay. Held by TCRdb, this immuneACCESS table contains in-frame sequences only and omits some clones. Under half of the omission traces to an unresolved V gene where checked; the cause of the rest is unknown. The sample table shows 170,000 or so clones, and approximately 92% are seen once. The ten largest clones capture about 2% of the sample. Specimen: blood. Receptors originate from a middle-aged woman in good health.

The V gene is TRBV18, the J gene TRBJ1-2, with D perhaps matching TRBD1 (5 bases). The ends were cut back, 0 bases at V and 8 bases at J, with 13 bases in the middle. The germline V gene has CDR1 KGHSH and CDR2 LQKENI. This CDR3 spans 14 amino acids. The CDR3 here is CASSPPERGGGYTF. Written as DNA, the CDR3 is TGTGCCAGCTCACCACCGGAAAGGGGTGGAGGCTACACCTTC.

The chain uses TRBV11-2 and TRBJ1-6, with D possibly TRBD1 on 5 matching bases. Trimming took off 5 bases at V and 7 bases at J, with 15 bases between the two ends. Germline V CDR1 and CDR2: SGHAT, FQNNGV. This CDR3 contains 15 residues. This chain's CDR3 is CASSRGVGVNSPLHF. CDR3 sequence (DNA): TGTGCCAGCAGCCGCGGGGTGGGGGTGAATTCACCCCTCCACTTT.

The gene calls are TRBV7-9 and TRBJ1-1; no firm D call. Germline V lookup: CDR1 SEHNR, CDR2 FQNEAQ (reference sequence). The ends were cut back, 5 bases at V and 4 bases at J, with 11 bases in the middle. CDR3 length: 13 amino acids. The CDR3 DNA follows: TGTGCCAGCAGCCTCGTTGAGGGCACTGAAGCTTTCTTT. It is translated as CASSLVEGTEAFF.

The V and J genes are TRBV4-1 and TRBJ2-3, with D perhaps assigned TRBD1 or TRBD2 (5 bases each). There are 16 residues in the CDR3. The germline V gene encodes CDR1 MGHRA and CDR2 YSYEKL. V was shortened by 0 bases and J by 2 bases, with 12 bases between the two germline ends. The CDR3 nucleotides read TGCGCCAGCAGCCAAGATCGGGACGGATTCACAGATACGCAGTATTTT. It yields the protein CASSQDRDGFTDTQYF.

This clone has just one count. The V and J genes are TRBV4-1 and TRBJ1-6, with D possibly being TRBD1 (6 bases). The CDR3 is 16 amino acids. Per the germline V gene, CDR1 is MGHRA and CDR2 is YSYEKL. Trimming removed 0 bases from V and 5 bases from J, with 11 bases in between. The CDR3, as DNA: TGCGCCAGCAGCCAAGAGGCGCCAGGGGATAATTCACCCCTCCACTTT. Protein sequence: CASSQEAPGDNSPLHF.

V and J are TRBV10-2 and TRBJ1-2, with a tentative D call TRBD1 (5 bases). The CDR3 is made up of 14 amino acids. The germline CDR1 and CDR2 sequences are WSHSY and SAAADI. The V and J ends lost 0 bases and 7 bases respectively, with 12 bases between them. DNA for the CDR3: TGCGCCAGCAGTGAGTCGAGGACATCTGCTGGCTACACCTTC. It codes for CASSESRTSAGYTF.

The chain uses TRBV5-1 and TRBJ1-1; the D is unclear. V was shortened by 5 bases and J by 2 bases, with 10 bases between the two germline ends. This CDR3 contains 13 residues. Per the germline V gene, CDR1 is SGHRS and CDR2 is YFSETQ. The CDR3 spells CASRLQVNTEAFF. In DNA form, the CDR3 reads TGCGCCAGCAGATTGCAGGTCAACACTGAAGCTTTCTTT.

The chain joins TRBV4-1 to TRBJ1-1; D is undetermined. Trimming removed 6 bases at V and 2 bases at J, with 4 bases between. The CDR3 spans 11 residues. Germline lookup yields CDR1 MGHRA and CDR2 YSYEKL. In DNA, the CDR3 is TGCGCCAGCAGACTTAACACTGAAGCTTTCTTT. This gives the protein CASRLNTEAFF.

The chain employs TRBV18 and TRBJ2-2; the D is unclear. Trimming cost V 1 base and J 7 bases, with 7 bases left between them. CDR3 length: 13 residues. Germline assignment: CDR1 KGHSH and CDR2 LQKENI. This chain's CDR3 is CASSPLLGGELFF. CDR3 nucleotide sequence: TGTGCCAGCTCACCACTCCTCGGCGGGGAGCTGTTTTTT.

The CDR3 protein is CASSIGTGEEQYF. The DNA for the CDR3 is TGTGCCAGTAGCATTGGGACAGGGGAAGAGCAGTACTTC. The chain recombines TRBV19 with TRBJ2-7; 10 nucleotides match TRBD1. Losses at the gene ends were 6 bases for V and 7 bases for J; bases not matched to a gene: 6. In germline, CDR1 is LNHDA, CDR2 SQIVND (reference sequence). This CDR3 comprises 13 residues.